The T cell receptor beta chain under discussion was sequenced for a study of T cells in Graves' hyperthyroidism and ophthalmopathy (dated 2019 in TCRdb). General notes on the study: Peripheral blood samples were taken at initial diagnosis, before any treatment was given. TCR V-J signatures able to tell the groups apart were searched for in a discovery cohort of 90 to 100 patients, of whom roughly 42 had Graves' ophthalmopathy and under 65 had stable Graves' hyperthyroidism. Prospective prediction of ophthalmopathy was tested in an independent validation cohort consisting of about 19 hyperthyroidism patients and about 17 patients who later progressed to ophthalmopathy. For training and testing, the roughly 100 patients in the discovery cohort were randomly divided in a 7:3 ratio. The study also compared thyroid tissue and blood T-cell repertoires from about six Graves' hyperthyroidism patients. Following sampling, methimazole starting at 30 mg daily was given to hyperthyroidism patients, and high-dose intravenous methylprednisolone was given to ophthalmopathy patients. The paper reports TCR Vbeta CDR3 sequencing of over 130 peripheral blood samples: under 45 ophthalmopathy, over 70 hyperthyroidism and around 17 progressor patients.

Paper-wide results and their limitations: In validation, the model predicted progression to ophthalmopathy with around 71% sensitivity and less than 75% specificity, a median of 6.5 months before onset. Most expanded thyroid clonotypes (frequency above 0.001) were also found in blood, which suggests that blood repertoires may mirror thyroid immune responses. No statistical method was used to fix the sample size in advance, and group allocation was not hidden from the investigators. Ophthalmopathy was separated from stable hyperthyroidism by a 13 V-J signature model, with 87.88% sensitivity and approximately 84% specificity obtained in cross-validation and 80%/75% obtained in testing.

Concerning this clonotype itself: The antigen this receptor binds is unknown. The junction departs from germline at one end; a sequencing error may be responsible.

Amplification of TCR beta CDR3 regions was carried out from RNA transcripts. A first-round RT-PCR of the TCR CDR3 used the HTBI primer set with the Qiagen OneStep RT-PCR kit. Libraries were constructed in a second round of multiplex PCR, after which size selection and purification were performed. Sequencing of the libraries was done on an Illumina HiSeq2000 using paired-end 100 bp reads. The original methods were these. SOAPnuke was used to process the raw data, with reads discarded if the reads contained adapters or uncalled bases, had a mean Phred below 15, or lacked an exact constant-primer or identifier match. High-quality paired reads were merged with COPE v1.2.5, and unique nucleotide sequences were defined as clonotypes. MiTCR v1.1 was used to align clonotypes to the IMGT TRBV, TRBD and TRBJ reference segments. The analysis was restricted to V-J combinations with a frequency above 0.0001, which together covered 99.2% of the repertoires. A TCS score was defined as the ratio of F50 (clonal expansion) to E x V (chaos), with BLOSUM62-based TCRdist applied between CDR3 peptides within each V-J. Welch's t-statistics and random forest reduced around 550 V-J features to about 12, which were used in a naive Bayes classifier (R e1071). TCRdb reran the public reads through fastp at Q25 and MiXCR, keeping productive beta chains. Rows with a matching CDR3 protein are joined into one entry that keeps the most common DNA and genes. These V and J calls rely on TCRdb rather than the paper's analysis. The table for this sample lists 340,000 or so distinct CDR3 sequences; roughly 15% of them were counted only once. The biggest ten clones account for around 34% of the sample.

Stable Graves' hyperthyroidism was defined as no progression to ophthalmopathy during 18 months of follow-up. Hyperthyroidism patients were aged 18 to 65 years and newly diagnosed, with disease duration of less than 2 months. Any patient with an uncontrolled infection, another autoimmune disease, pregnancy or lactation was excluded. Diagnoses were based on clinical symptoms, serum thyroxine and TRAb, thyroid ultrasound and orbital computed tomography. PBMCs were isolated from about 10 ml of fresh peripheral blood by Ficoll-Paque density gradient centrifugation. Total RNA was extracted with Trizol reagent, and quality was checked on an Agilent 2100 Bioanalyzer. The CDR3 sequence holds 16 residues, the cysteine and phenylalanine included. Kept here is only the CDR3 DNA, which spans 48 bases and is read in frame from base 1. Reading the germline V gene (reference sequence) gives CDR1 SSHAT and CDR2 FNYEAQ.

The chain employs TRBV7-7 and TRBJ2-3; 9 central bases correspond to TRBD2. The specimen was blood. This TCR came from a man aged 30-40 years with Graves' hyperthyroidism. CDR3 loop: CASSLVPSGESDTQYF. The sequence in DNA is TGTGCTAGCAGCTTAGTCCCTAGCGGGGAGTCAGATACGCAGTATTTT.